Below are 26 T cell receptor beta chains sequenced from a single sample in a study of T cell responses to AZD1222 COVID-19 vaccine. Assay used: immunoSEQ multiplex PCR; TCRdb lists only in-frame clones, some missing. The sample contains approximately 260,000 clones, approximately 95% of which appear only once. The sequencing used peripheral blood, collected on day 0 of AZD1222 vaccination. These receptors were taken from an adult in good health.

The genes are TRBV2 and TRBJ1-2; D is unresolved. V gave up 7 bases and J gave up 8 bases, with 23 bases separating them. This CDR3 is 15 amino acids long. Germline values: CDR1 SNHLY, CDR2 FYNNEI. The chain's CDR3 is CASTPRFLSRGGYTF. CDR3 in DNA: TGTGCCAGCACCCCGAGGTTCCTCAGTCGAGGGGGCTACACCTTC.

The chain uses TRBV19 and TRBJ1-5, with 9 bases aligning to TRBD1. The germline V gene encodes CDR1 LNHDA and CDR2 SQIVND (reference sequence). This CDR3 contains 18 residues. The V gene end was trimmed by 2 bases and the J gene end by 2 bases; junction bases not matched to a gene: 10. The CDR3 sequence is CASSIRRDRAKGNQPQHF. For the CDR3, the DNA is TGTGCCAGTAGTATACGGCGGGACAGGGCGAAGGGCAATCAGCCCCAGCATTTT. Combining the CDR3 with reference TRBV19 and TRBJ1-5 gives the whole variable domain DGGITQSPKYLFRKEGQNVTLSCEQNLNHDAMYWYRQDPGQGLRLIYYSQIVNDFQKGDIAEGYSVSREKKESFPLTVTSAQKNPTAFYLCASSIRRDRAKGNQPQHFGDGTRLSIL.

The chain combines TRBV4-3 with TRBJ2-5; D uncertain. Germline CDR1 LGHNA, CDR2 YSLEER. Trimming left V 0 bases short and J 9 bases short, with 14 bases between. The CDR3 loop spans 14 amino acids. The CDR3 DNA reads TGCGCCAGCAGCCAAGAAAGGGCGGCCCGGGCCCAGTACTTC. Translation: CASSQERAARAQYF.

This rearrangement joins TRBV2 to TRBJ1-2, with 8 bases that match TRBD1. Losses at the gene ends were 8 bases for V and 5 bases for J; bases not matched to a gene: 7. The CDR3 totals 13 residues. Germline CDR1 and CDR2: SNHLY and FYNNEI. CDR3 bases: TGTGCCAGCTCCCGGACAGGGAATTATGGCTACACCTTC. It translates to CASSRTGNYGYTF. Full variable domain (missing parts from reference TRBV2 and TRBJ1-2): EPEVTQTPSHQVTQMGQEVILRCVPISNHLYFYWYRQILGQKVEFLVSFYNNEISEKSEIFDDQFSVERPDGSNFTLKIRSTKLEDSAMYFCASSRTGNYGYTFGSGTRLTVV.

The chain carries TRBV12-3 or TRBV12-4 and TRBJ1-2; D unresolved. Trimming left V 3 bases short and J 3 bases short, with 5 bases between. CDR3 size: 12 residues. This chain's CDR3 is CASSFRDYGYTF. The CDR3 bases are TGTGCCAGCAGTTTCCGGGACTATGGCTACACCTTC.

J is TRBJ1-1 and V is TRBV2, with a weak D call TRBD1 (5 bases). V was trimmed by 6 bases and J by 4 bases, leaving 15 bases between them. The CDR3 contains 14 residues. Per germline, CDR1 SNHLY and CDR2 FYNNEI. This CDR3 reads CASSRIGVSTEAFF. The CDR3 DNA reads as TGTGCCAGCAGCAGAATAGGGGTGAGCACTGAAGCTTTCTTT.

This sequence joins TRBV2 and TRBJ1-6; D gene unclear. Trimming cost V 7 bases and J 3 bases, with 7 bases left between them. Looked up from germline, CDR1 is SNHLY and CDR2 is FYNNEI. This CDR3 comprises 13 residues. Here the CDR3 DNA reads TGTGCCAGCACCCCGGACTATAATTCACCCCTCCACTTT. Translated, it gives CASTPDYNSPLHF.

The V call is TRBV4-1, the J call TRBJ2-3; possibly TRBD1 for D (5 bases). Germline lookup yields CDR1 MGHRA and CDR2 YSYEKL. The CDR3 sequence is 17 residues long. With 4 bases removed from V and 6 bases from J, the gap between germline ends came to 23 bases. The chain's CDR3 is CASSRLGRATRADTQYF. Here the CDR3 DNA reads TGCGCCAGCAGCCGCCTGGGCAGGGCCACCCGGGCGGATACGCAGTATTTT.

The chain is built from TRBV7-2 and TRBJ2-7; D perhaps matches TRBD1 (6 bases). The CDR3 has 17 residues. Germline loops: CDR1 SGHTA, CDR2 FQGNSA. V was trimmed by 1 base and J by 6 bases, leaving 22 bases between them. The CDR3 region has the DNA TGTGCCAGCAGCTTAGGGGTTAGCAGGGGCCCGGGTGGCGAGCAGTACTTC. It encodes CASSLGVSRGPGGEQYF.

The V gene is TRBV6-4, the J gene TRBJ2-7, with D unresolved. This CDR3 is built from 12 residues. V was clipped by 8 bases and J by 2 bases, with 10 bases between them. Germline V lookup: CDR1 MRHNA, CDR2 SNTAGT. The CDR3 loop is CASPSRPYEQYF. The CDR3 nucleotides are TGTGCCAGCCCGAGCCGACCCTACGAGCAGTACTTC.

The J gene is TRBJ2-7, the V gene TRBV9; TRBD1 agrees at 7 bases. After removal of 4 bases from V and 6 bases from J, the junction contained 4 bases not matched to a gene. This CDR3 has 12 residues. From germline, CDR1 is SGDLS and CDR2 YYNGEE. The CDR3 nucleotides read TGTGCCAGCAGCAGTCCAGGGGGCGAGCAGTACTTC. Translating gives CASSSPGGEQYF. The whole variable domain, filled in from reference TRBV9 and TRBJ2-7, reads DSGVTQTPKHLITATGQRVTLRCSPRSGDLSVYWYQQSLDQGLQFLIQYYNGEERAKGNILERFSAQQFPDLHSELNLSSLELGDSALYFCASSSPGGEQYFGPGTRLTVT.

This chain uses TRBV6-4 with TRBJ2-1, with 7 bases identical to TRBD2. The CDR3 length is 14 residues. In germline, CDR1 is MRHNA, CDR2 SNTAGT. V gave up 6 bases and J gave up 5 bases; unmatched junction bases: 7. Written as DNA, the CDR3 is TGTGCCAGCAGCCTTCGGGCGGGGGACAATGAGCAGTTCTTC. The encoded protein is CASSLRAGDNEQFF.

The chain employs TRBV5-1 and TRBJ1-6, with a tentative D call TRBD1 (5 bases). This CDR3 is 13 amino acids long. The germline gives CDR1 SGHRS, CDR2 YFSETQ. Trimming removed 0 bases from V and 14 bases from J, with 12 bases in between. The CDR3 sequence: CASSLVGRSTLHF. The CDR3, as DNA: TGCGCCAGCAGCTTGGTGGGACGCAGCACCCTCCACTTT.

This clone appeared a single time. The chain employs TRBV18 and TRBJ2-7; D is perhaps TRBD1 or TRBD2 (5 bases each). This CDR3 is 16 amino acids long. Germline-derived CDR1 and CDR2 are KGHSH and LQKENI. Trimming removed 3 bases at V and 3 bases at J, with 18 bases between. The CDR3 loop is CASSPGDRLFIYEQYF. CDR3 nucleotides: TGTGCCAGCTCACCTGGGGACCGACTATTCATCTACGAGCAGTACTTC.

The chain employs TRBV6-2 or TRBV6-3 and TRBJ2-1; possible D gene TRBD2, 6 bases. The CDR3 runs 18 residues. CDR1 is MNHEY and CDR2 is SVGEGT in the germline V gene. The germline V and J ends were trimmed by 2 bases and 0 bases, with 17 bases remaining between them. In DNA, the CDR3 is TGTGCCAGCAGTTACGTGACAGCGGGCCCGAGCTCCTACAATGAGCAGTTCTTC. It yields the protein CASSYVTAGPSSYNEQFF.

The chain carries TRBV2 and TRBJ1-5, with D uncertain. Germline loops: CDR1 SNHLY, CDR2 FYNNEI. This CDR3 is built from 13 residues. Trimming left V 3 bases short and J 2 bases short, with 5 bases between. CDR3 sequence (DNA): TGTGCCAGCAGTGAGGACCGCAATCAGCCCCAGCATTTT. Its protein product is CASSEDRNQPQHF. Looking up the rest from reference TRBV2 and TRBJ1-5 gives the full variable domain: EPEVTQTPSHQVTQMGQEVILRCVPISNHLYFYWYRQILGQKVEFLVSFYNNEISEKSEIFDDQFSVERPDGSNFTLKIRSTKLEDSAMYFCASSEDRNQPQHFGDGTRLSIL.

The gene calls are TRBV18 and TRBJ1-4; no definite D call. The CDR3 totals 16 residues. Looked up from germline, CDR1 is KGHSH and CDR2 is LQKENI. The germline V and J ends were trimmed by 3 bases and 0 bases, with 11 bases remaining between them. The CDR3 loop is CASSPTDGATNEKLFF. CDR3 nucleotides: TGTGCCAGCTCACCTACCGACGGAGCAACTAATGAAAAACTGTTTTTT.

This chain links TRBV12-5 with TRBJ2-1; D ambiguous. Germline V gene sequence: CDR1 LGHNT, CDR2 FRNRAP. Trimming removed 7 bases from V and 3 bases from J, with 13 bases in between. CDR3 size: 14 residues. The CDR3: CASAPGRGYNEQFF. The CDR3 region has the DNA TGTGCTAGTGCTCCGGGCAGAGGCTACAATGAGCAGTTCTTC.

V usage is TRBV28 and J usage is TRBJ2-4; D might be TRBD2 (5 bases). Germline V gene sequence: CDR1 MDHEN, CDR2 SYDVKM. The germline V and J ends were trimmed by 5 bases and 14 bases, with 16 bases remaining between them. The CDR3 extends over 12 amino acids. This CDR3 reads CASSATPGIEYF. In DNA, the CDR3 is TGTGCCAGCAGTGCCACCCCCGGGATAGAGTACTTC. The full variable domain, with the rest looked up from reference TRBV28 and TRBJ2-4, is DVKVTQSSRYLVKRTGEKVFLECVQDMDHENMFWYRQDPGLGLRLIYFSYDVKMKEKGDIPEGYSVSREKKERFSLILESASTNQTSMYLCASSATPGIEYFGAGTRLSVL.

This sequence joins TRBV7-2 and TRBJ2-1; D possibly corresponds to TRBD2 (6 bases). Germline lookup yields CDR1 SGHTA and CDR2 FQGNSA. V gave up 8 bases and J gave up 0 bases, with 11 bases separating them. CDR3 size: 14 residues. DNA of the CDR3: TGTGCCAGCGGTGGGGGGAGCTCCTACAATGAGCAGTTCTTC. Translated: CASGGGSSYNEQFF.

The chain joins TRBV10-1 to TRBJ2-7, with D possibly being TRBD1 (6 bases). Germline-derived CDR1 and CDR2 are WNHNN and SYGVQD (reference sequence). V was pared by 4 bases and J by 7 bases, with 17 bases between. The CDR3 spans 14 residues. The DNA of the CDR3 is TGCGCCAGCAGTGGGACAGAGCGCCTTGGAGAGCAGTACTTC. It is translated as CASSGTERLGEQYF.

V and J are TRBV5-6 and TRBJ2-3; the D is unclear. The CDR3 runs 15 residues. V shed 1 base and J shed 1 base, with 10 bases lying between them. In germline, CDR1 is SGHDT, CDR2 YYEEEE. CDR3 protein: CASSLQLVRTDTQYF. Written as DNA, the CDR3 is TGTGCCAGCAGCTTGCAGCTAGTCCGCACAGATACGCAGTATTTT. Full variable domain (remainder filled in from reference TRBV5-6 and TRBJ2-3): DAGVTQSPTHLIKTRGQQVTLRCSPKSGHDTVSWYQQALGQGPQFIFQYYEEEERQRGNFPDRFSGHQFPNYSSELNVNALLLGDSALYLCASSLQLVRTDTQYFGPGTRLTVL.

The chain links TRBV7-9 to TRBJ1-1, with TRBD1 matching 7 bases. CDR3 length: 14 residues. J was trimmed by 1 base and V by 7 bases; bases with no gene match: 6. From germline, CDR1 is SEHNR and CDR2 FQNEAQ (reference sequence). The CDR3 DNA is TGTGCCAGCACCTTTGGGACAGAGAACACTGAAGCTTTCTTT. It translates to CASTFGTENTEAFF.

This clone appeared once. The V and J genes are TRBV12-3 or TRBV12-4 and TRBJ1-5; the D is unclear. The CDR3 runs to 13 residues. Trimming pared 4 bases from V and 4 bases from J, leaving 8 bases between. The CDR3 coding sequence is TGTGCCAGCAGTTCCCCGGCTAATCAGCCCCAGCATTTT. It translates to CASSSPANQPQHF.

V and J are TRBV3-1 (or the pseudogene TRBV3-2) and TRBJ2-7, with D possibly being TRBD1 (6 bases). The V end was cut by 5 bases, the J end by 2 bases, with 10 bases between. Germline CDR1 reads LGHDT; CDR2 reads YNNKEL (reference sequence). The CDR3 consists of 13 residues. CDR3 nucleotide sequence: TGTGCCAGCAGCAGGGACACCCCCTACGAGCAGTACTTC. Amino acids: CASSRDTPYEQYF.

The V and J genes are TRBV4-3 and TRBJ2-7, with D possibly TRBD1 on 5 matching bases. Germline lookup yields CDR1 LGHNA and CDR2 YSLEER. V was trimmed by 1 base and J by 2 bases, leaving 12 bases between them. CDR3 length: 15 residues. The CDR3 bases are TGCGCCAGCAGCCAAGGCCCAGGGTCCCCCTACGAGCAGTACTTC. Translation: CASSQGPGSPYEQYF.